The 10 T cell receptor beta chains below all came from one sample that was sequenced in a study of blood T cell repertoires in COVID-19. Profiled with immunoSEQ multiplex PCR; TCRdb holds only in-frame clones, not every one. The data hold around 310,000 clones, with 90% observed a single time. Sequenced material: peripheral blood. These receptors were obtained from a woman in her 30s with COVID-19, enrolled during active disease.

The CDR3 region has the DNA TGTGCCAGCAGCGTAGACACGCCAACCTACAATGAGCAGTTCTTC. Translation: CASSVDTPTYNEQFF. V usage is TRBV9 and J usage is TRBJ2-1, with D unclear. The CDR3 length is 15 residues. V was trimmed by 0 bases and J by 2 bases, leaving 9 bases between them. The germline gives CDR1 SGDLS, CDR2 YYNGEE.

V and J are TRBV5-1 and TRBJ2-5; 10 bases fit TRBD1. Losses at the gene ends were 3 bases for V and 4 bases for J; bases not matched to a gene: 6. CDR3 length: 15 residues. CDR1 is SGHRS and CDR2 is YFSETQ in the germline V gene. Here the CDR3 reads CASSSGTGVRETQYF. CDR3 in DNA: TGCGCCAGCAGCTCCGGGACAGGGGTCCGAGAGACCCAGTACTTC.

This CDR3 is CSASPAYNEQFF. For the CDR3, the DNA is TGCAGTGCTAGTCCGGCCTACAATGAGCAGTTCTTC. The chain combines TRBV20-1 with TRBJ2-1, with unresolved D. Germline V gene sequence: CDR1 DFQATT, CDR2 SNEGSKA (reference sequence). Deletions cut 3 bases from V and 2 bases from J, with 5 bases between. This CDR3 region has 12 residues.

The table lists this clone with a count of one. The CDR3 DNA is TGCGCCAGCAGCTTCCAGGGTTGGAATTCACCCCTCCACTTT. This gives the protein CASSFQGWNSPLHF. The gene calls are TRBV5-1 and TRBJ1-6; a possible D gene is TRBD1 (5 bases). Germline V gene sequence: CDR1 SGHRS, CDR2 YFSETQ. This CDR3 comprises 14 residues. The V gene lost 2 bases and the J gene lost 7 bases, with 10 bases spanning the gap.

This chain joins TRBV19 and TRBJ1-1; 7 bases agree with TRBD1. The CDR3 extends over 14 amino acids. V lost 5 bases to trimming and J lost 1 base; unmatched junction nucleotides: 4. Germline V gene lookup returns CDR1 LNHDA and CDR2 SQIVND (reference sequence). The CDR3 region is CASSAYRGNTEAFF. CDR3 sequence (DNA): TGTGCCAGTAGTGCCTACAGGGGGAACACTGAAGCTTTCTTT.

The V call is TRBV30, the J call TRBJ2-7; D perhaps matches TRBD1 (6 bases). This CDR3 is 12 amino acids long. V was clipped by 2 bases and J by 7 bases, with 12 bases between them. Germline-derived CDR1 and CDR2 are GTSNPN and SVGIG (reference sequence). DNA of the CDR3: TGTGCCTGGAGTAAGAGACAGGCGGAGCAGTACTTC. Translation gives CAWSKRQAEQYF.

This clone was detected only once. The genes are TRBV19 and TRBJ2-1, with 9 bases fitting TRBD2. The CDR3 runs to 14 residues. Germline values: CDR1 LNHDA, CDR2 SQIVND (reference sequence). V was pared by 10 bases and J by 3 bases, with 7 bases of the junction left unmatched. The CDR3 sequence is CATSSSGNYNEQFF. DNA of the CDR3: TGTGCCACCTCATCTAGCGGGAACTACAATGAGCAGTTCTTC.

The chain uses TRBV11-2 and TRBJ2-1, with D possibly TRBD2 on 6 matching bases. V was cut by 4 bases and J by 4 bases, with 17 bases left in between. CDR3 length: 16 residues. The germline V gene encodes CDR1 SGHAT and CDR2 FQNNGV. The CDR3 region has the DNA TGTGCCAGCAGCTGGGGCGGGACTTCTCAATACAATGAGCAGTTCTTC. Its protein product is CASSWGGTSQYNEQFF. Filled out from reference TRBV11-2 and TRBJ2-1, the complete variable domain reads EAGVAQSPRYKIIEKRQSVAFWCNPISGHATLYWYQQILGQGPKLLIQFQNNGVVDDSQLPKDRFSAERLKGVDSTLKIQPAKLEDSAVYLCASSWGGTSQYNEQFFGPGTRLTVL.

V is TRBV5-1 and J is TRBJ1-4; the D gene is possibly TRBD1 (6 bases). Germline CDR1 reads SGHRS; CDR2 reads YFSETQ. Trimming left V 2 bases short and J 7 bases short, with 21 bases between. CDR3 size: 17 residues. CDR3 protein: CASSLLQAGQGFEKLFF. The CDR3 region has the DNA TGCGCCAGCAGCTTACTCCAAGCGGGACAAGGATTTGAAAAACTGTTTTTT.

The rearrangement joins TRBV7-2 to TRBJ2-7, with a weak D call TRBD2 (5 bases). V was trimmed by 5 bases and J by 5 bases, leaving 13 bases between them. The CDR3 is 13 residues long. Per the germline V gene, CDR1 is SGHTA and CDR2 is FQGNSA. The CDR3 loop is CASSHLAIHEQYF. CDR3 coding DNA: TGTGCCAGCAGCCACCTAGCTATCCACGAGCAGTACTTC.